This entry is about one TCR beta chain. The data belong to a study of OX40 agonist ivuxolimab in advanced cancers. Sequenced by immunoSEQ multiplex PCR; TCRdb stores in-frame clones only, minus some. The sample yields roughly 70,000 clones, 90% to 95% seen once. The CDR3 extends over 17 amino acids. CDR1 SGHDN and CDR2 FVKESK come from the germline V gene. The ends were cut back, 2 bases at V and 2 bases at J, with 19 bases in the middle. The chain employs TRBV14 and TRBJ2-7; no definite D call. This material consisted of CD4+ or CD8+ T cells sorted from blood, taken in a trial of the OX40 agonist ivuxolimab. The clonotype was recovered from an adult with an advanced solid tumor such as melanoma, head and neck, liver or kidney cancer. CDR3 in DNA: TGTGCCAGCAGCCAAAGATCGGCAGGATCCTATACCTACGAGCAGTACTTC. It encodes CASSQRSAGSYTYEQYF.